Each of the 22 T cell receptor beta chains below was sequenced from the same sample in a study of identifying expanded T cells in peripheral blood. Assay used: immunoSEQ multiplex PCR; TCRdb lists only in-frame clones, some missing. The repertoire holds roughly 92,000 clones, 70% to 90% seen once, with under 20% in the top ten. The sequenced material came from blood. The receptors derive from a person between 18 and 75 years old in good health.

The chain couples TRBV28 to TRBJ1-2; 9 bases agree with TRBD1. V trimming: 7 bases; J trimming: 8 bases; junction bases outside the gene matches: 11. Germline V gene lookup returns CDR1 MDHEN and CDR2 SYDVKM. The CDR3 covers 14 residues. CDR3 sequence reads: CASTPWGQGRGYTF. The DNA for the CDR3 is TGTGCCAGCACCCCATGGGGACAGGGTCGCGGCTACACCTTC.

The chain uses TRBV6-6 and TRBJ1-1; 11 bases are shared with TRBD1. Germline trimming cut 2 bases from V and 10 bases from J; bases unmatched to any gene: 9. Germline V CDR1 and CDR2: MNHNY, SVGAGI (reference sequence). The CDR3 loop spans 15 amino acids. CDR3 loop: CASSYRTGGASGAFF. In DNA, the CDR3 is TGTGCCAGCAGTTACCGGACAGGGGGCGCGAGTGGAGCTTTCTTT.

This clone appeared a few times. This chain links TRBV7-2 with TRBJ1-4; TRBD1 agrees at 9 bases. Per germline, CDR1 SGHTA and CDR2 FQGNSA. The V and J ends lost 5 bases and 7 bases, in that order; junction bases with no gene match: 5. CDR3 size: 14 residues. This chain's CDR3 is CASSPGQGSEKLFF. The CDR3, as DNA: TGTGCCAGCAGCCCCGGACAGGGGAGTGAAAAACTGTTTTTT.

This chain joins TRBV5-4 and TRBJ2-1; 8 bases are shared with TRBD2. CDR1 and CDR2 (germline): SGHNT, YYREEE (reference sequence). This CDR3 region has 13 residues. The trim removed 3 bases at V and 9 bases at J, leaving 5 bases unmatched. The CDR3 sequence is CASSSAAGGEQFF. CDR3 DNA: TGTGCCAGCAGCTCTGCGGCGGGGGGTGAGCAGTTCTTC.

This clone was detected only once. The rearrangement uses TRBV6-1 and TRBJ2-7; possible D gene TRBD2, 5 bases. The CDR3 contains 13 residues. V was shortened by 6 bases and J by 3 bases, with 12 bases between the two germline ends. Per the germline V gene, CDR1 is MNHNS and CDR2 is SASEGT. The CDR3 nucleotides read TGTGCCAGCAGCGACCCCGACTACTACGAGCAGTACTTC. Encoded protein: CASSDPDYYEQYF.

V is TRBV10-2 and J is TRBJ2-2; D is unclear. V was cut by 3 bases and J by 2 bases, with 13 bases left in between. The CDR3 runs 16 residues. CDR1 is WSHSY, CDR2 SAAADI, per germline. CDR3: CASSDLGPHNTGELFF. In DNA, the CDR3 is TGCGCCAGCAGTGATTTAGGGCCGCATAACACCGGGGAGCTGTTTTTT.

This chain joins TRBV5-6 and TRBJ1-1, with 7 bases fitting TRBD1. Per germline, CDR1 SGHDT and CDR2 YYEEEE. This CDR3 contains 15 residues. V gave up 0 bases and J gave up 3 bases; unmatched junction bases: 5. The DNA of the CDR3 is TGTGCCAGCAGCTTGGCGGGACAGCACTACACTGAAGCTTTCTTT. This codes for CASSLAGQHYTEAFF.

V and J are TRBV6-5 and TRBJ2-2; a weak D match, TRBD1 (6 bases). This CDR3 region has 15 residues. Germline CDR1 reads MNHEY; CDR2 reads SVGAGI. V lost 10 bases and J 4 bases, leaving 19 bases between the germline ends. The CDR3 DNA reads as TGTGCCACCACTATTATCGGCAGGGGCACCGGGGAGCTGTTTTTT. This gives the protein CATTIIGRGTGELFF.

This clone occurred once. The CDR3 DNA is TGTGCCAGCAGCGGTCCCGGTCGGCTAGCGGGACCTAGCACAGATACGCAGTATTTT. This encodes CASSGPGRLAGPSTDTQYF. This chain connects TRBV9 to TRBJ2-3, with 9 bases aligning to TRBD2. J was trimmed by 0 bases and V by 3 bases; bases with no gene match: 14. CDR3 length: 19 residues. Germline assignment: CDR1 SGDLS and CDR2 YYNGEE.

Here the CDR3 reads CASSSQGHGDGQPQHF. CDR3 in DNA: TGTGCCAGTAGTTCCCAGGGGCACGGGGATGGTCAGCCCCAGCATTTT. This chain links TRBV19 with TRBJ1-5; D may be TRBD1 (6 bases). V lost 5 bases and J 6 bases, leaving 20 bases between the germline ends. The CDR3 is made up of 16 amino acids. The germline gives CDR1 LNHDA, CDR2 SQIVND (reference sequence).

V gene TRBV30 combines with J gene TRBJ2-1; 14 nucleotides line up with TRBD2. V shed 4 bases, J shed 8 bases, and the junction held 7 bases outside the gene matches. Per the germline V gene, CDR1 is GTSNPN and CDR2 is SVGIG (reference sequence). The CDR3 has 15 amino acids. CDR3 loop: CAWTTSGGALDEQFF. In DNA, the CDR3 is TGTGCCTGGACGACTAGCGGGGGGGCCTTAGATGAGCAGTTCTTC.

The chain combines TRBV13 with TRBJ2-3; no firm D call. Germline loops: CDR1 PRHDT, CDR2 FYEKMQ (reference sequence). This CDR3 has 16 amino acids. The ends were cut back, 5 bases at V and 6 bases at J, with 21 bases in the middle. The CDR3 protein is CASSLRLGKMSDTQYF. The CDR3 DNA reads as TGTGCCAGCAGCCTACGGCTAGGGAAAATGAGTGATACGCAGTATTTT.

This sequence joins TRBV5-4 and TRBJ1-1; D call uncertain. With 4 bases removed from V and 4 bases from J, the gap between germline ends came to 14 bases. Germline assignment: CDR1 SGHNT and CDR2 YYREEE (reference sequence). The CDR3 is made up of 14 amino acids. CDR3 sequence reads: CASSLGGVRTEAFF. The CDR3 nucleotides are TGTGCCAGCAGCCTTGGCGGGGTTCGCACTGAAGCTTTCTTT.

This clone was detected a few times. CDR3 nucleotides: TGTGCCAGCAGCTTAGGGGGTGCGTATGGCTACACCTTC. It translates to CASSLGGAYGYTF. The chain couples TRBV5-6 to TRBJ1-2, with D tentatively TRBD1 (6 bases). CDR3 length: 13 residues. V lost 2 bases to trimming and J lost 5 bases, with 10 bases between them. Germline V gene data show CDR1 as SGHDT and CDR2 as YYEEEE.

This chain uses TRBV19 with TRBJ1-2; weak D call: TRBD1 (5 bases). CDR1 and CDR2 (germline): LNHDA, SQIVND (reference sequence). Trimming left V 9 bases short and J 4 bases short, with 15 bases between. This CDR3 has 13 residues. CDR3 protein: CASYGAHSYGYTF. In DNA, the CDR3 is TGTGCCAGCTACGGGGCCCACAGCTATGGCTACACCTTC.

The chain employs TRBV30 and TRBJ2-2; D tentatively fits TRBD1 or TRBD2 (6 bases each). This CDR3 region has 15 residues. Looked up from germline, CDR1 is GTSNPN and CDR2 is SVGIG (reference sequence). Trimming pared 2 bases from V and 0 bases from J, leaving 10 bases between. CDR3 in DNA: TGTGCCTGGAGTATCGGGGGCTCGAACACCGGGGAGCTGTTTTTT. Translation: CAWSIGGSNTGELFF.

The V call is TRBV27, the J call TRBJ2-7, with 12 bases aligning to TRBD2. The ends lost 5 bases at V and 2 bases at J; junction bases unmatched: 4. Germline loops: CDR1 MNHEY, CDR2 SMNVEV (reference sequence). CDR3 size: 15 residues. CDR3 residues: CASSPTSGGTYEQYF. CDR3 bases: TGTGCCAGCAGTCCGACTAGCGGGGGAACCTACGAGCAGTACTTC.

Here the CDR3 reads CASSQAGLPGQLFF. The CDR3 coding sequence is TGTGCCAGCAGCCAAGCGGGACTCCCCGGTCAACTGTTTTTT. This sequence joins TRBV14 and TRBJ1-4; TRBD1 might be the D (5 bases). Germline loops: CDR1 SGHDN, CDR2 FVKESK. Trimming stripped 1 base from V and 12 bases from J, with 15 bases between. The CDR3 length is 14 residues.

CDR3 protein: CASSRDRGRWETQYF. The CDR3, as DNA: TGTGCCAGCAGCCGGGACAGGGGGCGGTGGGAGACCCAGTACTTC. The genes are TRBV7-8 and TRBJ2-5; TRBD1 aligns across 12 bases. CDR3 length: 15 residues. The germline gives CDR1 SGHVS, CDR2 FQNEAQ. With 5 bases clipped from V and 5 bases from J, the junction kept 6 bases outside the gene matches. Looking up the rest from reference TRBV7-8 and TRBJ2-5 gives the full variable domain: GAGVSQSPRYKVAKRGQDVALRCDPISGHVSLFWYQQALGQGPEFLTYFQNEAQLDKSGLPSDRFFAERPEGSVSTLKIQRTQQEDSAVYLCASSRDRGRWETQYFGPGTRLLVL.

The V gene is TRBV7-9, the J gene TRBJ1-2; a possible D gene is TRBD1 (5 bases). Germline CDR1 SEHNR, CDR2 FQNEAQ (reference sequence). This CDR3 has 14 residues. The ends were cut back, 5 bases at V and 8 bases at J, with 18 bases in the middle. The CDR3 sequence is CASSPLGDRRGYTF. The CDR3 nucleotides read TGTGCCAGCAGCCCCCTAGGGGATAGGAGGGGCTACACCTTC.

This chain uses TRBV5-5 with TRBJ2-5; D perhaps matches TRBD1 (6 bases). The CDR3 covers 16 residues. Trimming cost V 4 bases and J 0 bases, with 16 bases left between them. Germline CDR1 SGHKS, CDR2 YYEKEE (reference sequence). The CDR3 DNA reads TGTGCCAGCAGCCAGACACCGACAGGCCACCAAGAGACCCAGTACTTC. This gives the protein CASSQTPTGHQETQYF.

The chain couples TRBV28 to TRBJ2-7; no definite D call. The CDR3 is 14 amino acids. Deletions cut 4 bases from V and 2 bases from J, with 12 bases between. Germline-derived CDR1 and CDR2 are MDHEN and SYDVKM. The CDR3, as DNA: TGTGCCAGCAGTTCCCTGGGCAGGCCCTACGAGCAGTACTTC. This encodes CASSSLGRPYEQYF.